The T cell receptor (beta chain) under discussion was sequenced for a study of identical twins. One entry per CDR3 protein, called by TCRdb with MiXCR from the 5' RACE reads. In the table there are hundreds of thousands of distinct CDR3 sequences, roughly 20% of which are singletons. The germline CDR1 and CDR2 sequences are PRHDT and FYEKMQ (reference sequence). The CDR3 is 15 amino acids. V lost 5 bases to trimming and J lost 6 bases, with 16 bases between them. Separately, the same data were catalogued under a study of T cells expressing NK-cell markers.

The TCR originated in a woman in her late teens or twenties in good health. Source material: PBMCs. This chain joins TRBV13 and TRBJ2-2, with D possibly matching TRBD2 (5 bases). CDR3 amino acids: CASSLLPRESGELFF. The CDR3 nucleotides are TGTGCCAGCAGCCTACTCCCTAGGGAGTCCGGGGAGCTGTTTTTT.